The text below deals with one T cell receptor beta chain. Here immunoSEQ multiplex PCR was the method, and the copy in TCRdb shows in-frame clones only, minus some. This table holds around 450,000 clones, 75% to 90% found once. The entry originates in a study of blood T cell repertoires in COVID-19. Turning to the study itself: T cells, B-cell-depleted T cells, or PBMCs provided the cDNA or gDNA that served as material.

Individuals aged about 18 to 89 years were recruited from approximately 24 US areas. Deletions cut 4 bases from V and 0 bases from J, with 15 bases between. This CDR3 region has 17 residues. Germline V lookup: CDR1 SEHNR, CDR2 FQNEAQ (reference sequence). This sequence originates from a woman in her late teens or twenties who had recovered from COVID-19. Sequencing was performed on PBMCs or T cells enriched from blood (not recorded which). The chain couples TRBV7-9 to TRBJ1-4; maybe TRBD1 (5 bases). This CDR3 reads CASSSPLGPATNEKLFF. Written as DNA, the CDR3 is TGTGCCAGCAGCTCCCCCCTGGGGCCGGCAACTAATGAAAAACTGTTTTTT. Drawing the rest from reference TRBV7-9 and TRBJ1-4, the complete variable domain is DTGVSQNPRHKITKRGQNVTFRCDPISEHNRLYWYRQTLGQGPEFLTYFQNEAQLEKSRLLSDRFSAERPKGSFSTLEIQRTEQGDSAMYLCASSSPLGPATNEKLFFGSGTQLSVL.